These 30 T cell receptor beta chains share one sample of origin, sequenced in a study of graft-versus-host responses after intestinal transplantation. Assay used: immunoSEQ multiplex PCR; TCRdb lists only in-frame clones, some missing. The sample holds fewer than 100,000 clones; approximately 85% are singletons and the top ten take under 1.5%. The sample here was PBMCs, taken 255 days after intestinal transplant. The receptor source for this set is a human patient who received an intestinal transplant, so some T cells may come from the graft donor.

V is TRBV27 and J is TRBJ2-1; tentatively, D is TRBD2 (7 bases). V was clipped by 7 bases and J by 12 bases, with 19 bases between them. From germline, CDR1 is MNHEY and CDR2 SMNVEV (reference sequence). The length of the CDR3 is 13 residues. For the CDR3, the DNA is TGTGCCAGCACCGAGAAGGGGGGCGGGGGGCAGTTCTTC. Its protein product is CASTEKGGGGQFF.

The genes are TRBV28 and TRBJ1-2, with D maybe TRBD1 (5 bases). Trimming pared 6 bases from V and 3 bases from J, leaving 11 bases between. This CDR3 is built from 13 residues. Germline V gene data show CDR1 as MDHEN and CDR2 as SYDVKM. CDR3 DNA sequence: TGTGCCAGCAGGGGGGGGGTGGACTATGGCTACACCTTC. This gives the protein CASRGGVDYGYTF.

The chain employs TRBV5-1 and TRBJ2-3; D remains unclear. The germline V gene has CDR1 SGHRS and CDR2 YFSETQ. This CDR3 spans 16 amino acids. V was trimmed by 4 bases and J by 3 bases, leaving 18 bases between them. The CDR3 nucleotides read TGCGCCAGCAGCATCGGAACGGGTATTCAAACAGATACGCAGTATTTT. It codes for CASSIGTGIQTDTQYF. The variable domain in full, completed from reference TRBV5-1 and TRBJ2-3, reads KAGVTQTPRYLIKTRGQQVTLSCSPISGHRSVSWYQQTPGQGLQFLFEYFSETQRNKGNFPGRFSGRQFSNSRSEMNVSTLELGDSALYLCASSIGTGIQTDTQYFGPGTRLTVL.

The gene calls are TRBV30 and TRBJ1-1; 7 nucleotides agree with TRBD1. Germline loops: CDR1 GTSNPN, CDR2 SVGIG (reference sequence). CDR3 length: 12 amino acids. J was trimmed by 4 bases and V by 8 bases; bases with no gene match: 7. This chain's CDR3 is CADDRVGTEAFF. The CDR3 bases are TGTGCCGACGACAGGGTTGGCACTGAAGCTTTCTTT.

This clone was counted a few times. The chain joins TRBV18 to TRBJ1-3; tentatively, D is TRBD1 (5 bases). The CDR3 consists of 16 residues. V dropped 5 bases and J dropped 3 bases, with 17 bases sitting between them. CDR1 is KGHSH and CDR2 is LQKENI in the germline V gene. The DNA of the CDR3 is TGTGCCAGCTCAGCCCGGGACGGAGGAATTGGAAACACCATATATTTT. Translated: CASSARDGGIGNTIYF. The full variable domain, its missing parts supplied by reference TRBV18 and TRBJ1-3, is NAGVMQNPRHLVRRRGQEARLRCSPMKGHSHVYWYRQLPEEGLKFMVYLQKENIIDESGMPKERFSAEFPKEGPSILRIQQVVRGDSAAYFCASSARDGGIGNTIYFGEGSWLTVV.

The rearrangement uses TRBV29-1 and TRBJ1-2; D is unresolved. Looked up from germline, CDR1 is SQVTM and CDR2 is ANQGSEA. The CDR3 is made up of 13 amino acids. V was cut by 4 bases and J by 8 bases, with 17 bases left in between. Here the CDR3 DNA reads TGCAGCGTTGTAATCCGATTTGCTAGCGGCTACACCTTC. This gives the protein CSVVIRFASGYTF.

This sequence joins TRBV10-1 and TRBJ1-1; D call uncertain. Trimming took off 3 bases at V and 1 base at J, with 6 bases between the two ends. CDR3 length: 13 amino acids. Germline-derived CDR1 and CDR2 are WNHNN and SYGVQD (reference sequence). The CDR3 is CASSERGNTEAFF. The CDR3 bases are TGCGCCAGCAGTGAACGCGGGAACACTGAAGCTTTCTTT.

The rearrangement joins TRBV7-9 to TRBJ2-1, with 12 bases lining up with TRBD2. Germline assignment: CDR1 SEHNR and CDR2 FQNEAQ (reference sequence). This CDR3 comprises 15 residues. V lost 4 bases, J lost 9 bases, and 7 bases stayed unmatched. The CDR3 is CASSYPSGGAAEQFF. The CDR3 nucleotides are TGTGCCAGCAGCTACCCTAGCGGGGGGGCGGCTGAGCAGTTCTTC.

Concerning this clone itself: Other DNA sequences in this specimen translate into the identical CDR3. The genes are TRBV29-1 and TRBJ2-1; D is unresolved. CDR3 length equals 13 residues. Trimming stripped 1 base from V and 3 bases from J, with 7 bases between. Germline V lookup: CDR1 SQVTM, CDR2 ANQGSEA. The CDR3 region has the DNA TGCAGCGTTGAAGGTGGGGTCTACAATGAGCAGTTCTTC. Protein product: CSVEGGVYNEQFF.

The chain combines TRBV19 with TRBJ2-1, with 8 nucleotides matching TRBD2. Germline assignment: CDR1 LNHDA and CDR2 SQIVND (reference sequence). V lost 3 bases to trimming and J lost 0 bases; unmatched junction nucleotides: 4. The CDR3 runs to 16 residues. CDR3 region: CASSITSGGSYNEQFF. CDR3 nucleotides: TGTGCCAGTAGTATTACCAGCGGGGGCTCCTACAATGAGCAGTTCTTC.

This clone came up once. The chain carries TRBV7-9 and TRBJ2-7; D remains unclear. Germline lookup yields CDR1 SEHNR and CDR2 FQNEAQ (reference sequence). The CDR3 sequence is 15 residues long. V lost 5 bases, J lost 3 bases, and 17 bases lay in between. The CDR3 here is CASSLNLGPSYEQYF. CDR3 coding DNA: TGTGCCAGCAGCCTCAACCTCGGGCCCAGCTACGAGCAGTACTTC.

V is TRBV10-3 and J is TRBJ2-7; 7 nucleotides align to TRBD2. Germline CDR1 is ENHRY and CDR2 is SYGVKD. J gave up 4 bases and V 4 bases, and 16 bases lay outside the gene matches. CDR3 length: 17 residues. In DNA, the CDR3 is TGTGCCATCAGTGGCCTTACCCCCCAAGGGGAGGGATACGAGCAGTACTTC. It translates to CAISGLTPQGEGYEQYF.

The chain is built from TRBV7-4 and TRBJ1-3; D might be TRBD1 (5 bases). CDR3 size: 16 residues. Germline V gene data show CDR1 as SGHVT and CDR2 as SQSDAQ. With 3 bases removed from V and 3 bases from J, the gap between germline ends came to 15 bases. The CDR3 here is CASSLGDSRFGNTIYF. The CDR3 DNA follows: TGTGCCAGCAGCTTGGGGGATTCGCGCTTTGGAAACACCATATATTTT.

J is TRBJ2-7 and V is TRBV2; D is possibly TRBD1 (7 bases). Germline assignment: CDR1 SNHLY and CDR2 FYNNEI. Trimming removed 6 bases at V and 0 bases at J, with 21 bases between. This CDR3 has 17 amino acids. CDR3 nucleotide sequence: TGTGCCAGCAGGGGAGGACAGGCTCCTTGGGGCTCCTACGAGCAGTACTTC. Residues: CASRGGQAPWGSYEQYF.

The chain employs TRBV10-3 and TRBJ1-5; D not certain. The CDR3 covers 13 residues. Germline V lookup: CDR1 ENHRY, CDR2 SYGVKD. The V gene lost 4 bases and the J gene lost 5 bases, with 9 bases spanning the gap. CDR3 loop: CAISVGADQPQHF. DNA for the CDR3: TGTGCCATCAGTGTGGGTGCTGATCAGCCCCAGCATTTT.

The chain is built from TRBV5-6 and TRBJ2-5, with a possible D match to TRBD2 (7 bases). Germline V lookup: CDR1 SGHDT, CDR2 YYEEEE. CDR3 length: 12 residues. Trimming took off 5 bases at V and 9 bases at J, with 14 bases between the two ends. The CDR3 nucleotides read TGTGCCAGCAGAAAAGGGGGGGTGGCCCAGTACTTC. The encoded protein is CASRKGGVAQYF.

Concerning this clone itself: The germline gene is not matched at one end of the junction; a read error may be the cause. The rearrangement uses TRBV6-6 and TRBJ2-1, with TRBD1 matching over 7 bases. The CDR3 has 12 residues. Germline assignment: CDR1 MNHNY and CDR2 SVGAGI (reference sequence). In DNA, the CDR3 is TGTGCCAGCAGCCTGGACAGGCTTAGTCTGATCTTC. It codes for CASSLDRLSLIF.

For this clone: Compared with germline, one end of the junction differs, possibly owing to a read error. This chain joins TRBV27 and TRBJ1-1, with no clear D. Germline assignment: CDR1 MNHEY and CDR2 SMNVEV (reference sequence). The CDR3 is 9 amino acids. CDR3 in amino acids: CFSNTEAFF. In DNA form, the CDR3 reads TGCTTCTCGAACACTGAAGCTTTCTTT.

This chain joins TRBV6-4 and TRBJ2-1; D possibly corresponds to TRBD2 (6 bases). The V gene's germline CDR1 is MRHNA and CDR2 SNTAGT. The CDR3 totals 18 residues. Trimming pared 6 bases from V and 0 bases from J, leaving 21 bases between. The CDR3 sequence: CASSRLPAAGSSYNEQFF. DNA of the CDR3: TGTGCCAGCAGCCGACTCCCTGCGGCGGGGAGCTCCTACAATGAGCAGTTCTTC.

This rearrangement joins TRBV6-5 to TRBJ2-5; 9 nucleotides match TRBD1. The CDR3 runs 16 residues. In germline, CDR1 is MNHEY, CDR2 SVGAGI. V dropped 2 bases and J dropped 4; count of bases not matched to a gene: 8. The CDR3 DNA sequence: TGTGCCAGCAGTTACGAATTTCCGGGACAGGGAGAGACCCAGTACTTC. This sequence encodes CASSYEFPGQGETQYF.

The J gene is TRBJ2-1, the V gene TRBV6-1; 7 nucleotides line up with TRBD1. Germline CDR1 reads MNHNS; CDR2 reads SASEGT. The CDR3 totals 16 residues. V lost 3 bases to trimming and J lost 0 bases; unmatched junction nucleotides: 5. In DNA, the CDR3 is TGTGCCAGCAGTGATTCCCCAGGGGGCTCCTACAATGAGCAGTTCTTC. Its translation is CASSDSPGGSYNEQFF.

The chain has TRBV5-1 and TRBJ1-1, with a possible D match to TRBD1 (5 bases). The CDR3 contains 15 residues. Germline CDR1 reads SGHRS; CDR2 reads YFSETQ. The V end was cut by 1 base, the J end by 6 bases, with 16 bases between. The CDR3 reads CASSLSGSQGPEAFF. CDR3 DNA: TGCGCCAGCAGCTTGTCAGGGAGTCAGGGTCCTGAAGCTTTCTTT.

The V and J genes are TRBV6-6 and TRBJ2-7; TRBD2 matches at 8 bases. V was pared by 11 bases and J by 0 bases, with 6 bases of the junction left unmatched. Germline CDR1 MNHNY, CDR2 SVGAGI (reference sequence). This CDR3 is 13 amino acids long. The chain's CDR3 is CAPGGDTSYEQYF. The CDR3 DNA reads as TGTGCCCCGGGAGGGGACACCTCCTACGAGCAGTACTTC.

The chain couples TRBV6-6 to TRBJ2-2, with 10 bases lining up with TRBD1. The CDR3 sequence is 16 residues long. Trimming cost V 2 bases and J 6 bases; bases outside gene matches: 6. Per germline, CDR1 MNHNY and CDR2 SVGAGI (reference sequence). The CDR3 DNA follows: TGTGCCAGCAGTTACCCCGGGACAGGGGAATCCGGGGAGCTGTTTTTT. Encoded protein: CASSYPGTGESGELFF.

The genes are TRBV27 and TRBJ1-2; weak D call: TRBD1 (5 bases). CDR3 size: 13 residues. V dropped 8 bases and J dropped 7 bases, with 17 bases sitting between them. Germline V gene sequence: CDR1 MNHEY, CDR2 SMNVEV (reference sequence). The CDR3 bases are TGTGCCAGCCTCCTTGCGGGGGTTGGTGGCTACACCTTC. Translation gives CASLLAGVGGYTF.

The chain employs TRBV4-3 and TRBJ2-3, with a weak D call TRBD2 (6 bases). The ends were cut back, 1 base at V and 0 bases at J, with 17 bases in the middle. The CDR3 has 18 amino acids. Germline assignment: CDR1 LGHNA and CDR2 YSLEER. The CDR3 loop is CASSQGIQEGLSTDTQYF. CDR3 DNA sequence: TGCGCCAGCAGCCAAGGAATTCAAGAGGGACTCAGCACAGATACGCAGTATTTT.

The rearrangement uses TRBV6-1 and TRBJ2-1, with no clear D. The ends were cut back, 3 bases at V and 7 bases at J, with 4 bases in the middle. Germline V lookup: CDR1 MNHNS, CDR2 SASEGT. CDR3 length: 11 amino acids. This CDR3 is CASSDANEQFF. The CDR3 DNA reads as TGTGCCAGCAGTGACGCGAATGAGCAGTTCTTC.

The V call is TRBV5-6, the J call TRBJ1-5; 8 bases line up with TRBD1. V trimming: 0 bases; J trimming: 4 bases; junction bases outside the gene matches: 9. CDR1 and CDR2 from the germline V gene are SGHDT and YYEEEE. The CDR3 consists of 17 residues. CDR3: CASSLGGPDRVNQPQHF. Written as DNA, the CDR3 is TGTGCCAGCAGCTTGGGGGGCCCGGACAGGGTTAATCAGCCCCAGCATTTT.

V usage is TRBV29-1 and J usage is TRBJ1-2; 9 bases line up with TRBD1. The CDR3 has 12 amino acids. In germline, CDR1 is SQVTM, CDR2 ANQGSEA. V was pared by 4 bases and J by 8 bases, with 5 bases of the junction left unmatched. Here the CDR3 DNA reads TGCAGCGTTGCGACAGGGGGAAGGGGCTACACCTTC. Amino acid sequence: CSVATGGRGYTF.

This rearrangement joins TRBV6-5 to TRBJ1-1; tentative D call: TRBD1 (6 bases). Trimming took 7 bases from V and 4 from J, leaving 19 bases between them. This CDR3 has 15 amino acids. CDR1 is MNHEY, CDR2 SVGAGI, per germline. As DNA, the CDR3 is TGTGCCAGCACCCGACAGGTACGCCCTACCACTGAAGCTTTCTTT. Protein product: CASTRQVRPTTEAFF.